These T cell receptor beta chains were read from a single sample in a study of shared clonotypes between healthy human individuals. The method was immunoSEQ multiplex PCR; TCRdb's version includes in-frame clones alone and lacks a portion of them. The sample shows 630,000 or so clones, 95% to 98% of them seen only once. The material sequenced was naive CD8+ T cells sorted from blood. The source of these receptors is a man aged 30-40 years in good health. Both conserved end residues are part of each CDR3. D genes are given only for firm matches. The size of a clone is reported for some rows only, either as once, few or many, or as a class for expanded clones.

j_gene | v_gene | d_gene | abundance | CDR3nt | CDR3aa
TRBJ2-3 | TRBV27 | TRBD1 | NA | TGTGCCAGCAGTGGACGGACAGGCTCTCTAGGGGATACGCAGTATTTT | CASSGRTGSLGDTQYF
TRBJ2-1 | TRBV6-1 | TRBD1 | NA | TGTGCCAGCAGTGGAGGGACAGGGACCTACAATGAGCAGTTCTTC | CASSGGTGTYNEQFF
TRBJ2-7 | TRBV7-3 | NA | NA | TGTGCCAGCAGCTTAATTATCGTAGGAGTCATTGCCTACGAGCAGTACTTC | CASSLIIVGVIAYEQYF
TRBJ2-1 | TRBV7-9 | TRBD1 | NA | TGTGCCAGCAGCACTTTTGGACAGGGGGCATCTGAGCAGTTCTTC | CASSTFGQGASEQFF
TRBJ2-7 | TRBV6-1 | TRBD2 | NA | TGTGCCAGCGGGGAAGGGCTAGCGGGAGGGCCCAGCTACGAGCAGTACTTC | CASGEGLAGGPSYEQYF
TRBJ2-7 | TRBV6-1 | NA | NA | TGTGCCAGCAGTGAAGAGGAGAAGGCCACTTTCGCGTGGTTCGGCGAGCAGTACTTC | CASSEEEKATFAWFGEQYF
TRBJ2-7 | TRBV7-3 | NA | few | TGTGCCAGCAGCCGAATTGGGGATAGGAGCTACGAGCAGTACTTC | CASSRIGDRSYEQYF
TRBJ2-7 | TRBV7-9 | NA | NA | TGTGCCAGTACAACTGCGACAGACCCCTACGAGCAGTACTTC | CASTTATDPYEQYF
TRBJ2-1 | TRBV11-3 | NA | NA | TGTGCCAGCAGCTTAGATGTAAGAGGGACCTACAATGAGCAGTTCTTC | CASSLDVRGTYNEQFF
TRBJ2-7 | TRBV5-5 | NA | NA | TGTGCCAGCACCCGCGGACCCGGTACCTACGAGCAGTACTTC | CASTRGPGTYEQYF
TRBJ2-5 | TRBV11-2 | NA | NA | TGTGCCAGCAGCTTGTGGGTGGGAGAGACCCAGTACTTC | CASSLWVGETQYF
TRBJ2-3 | TRBV5-1 | NA | NA | TGCGCCAGCAGCTTTTTATCAGATACGCAGTATTTT | CASSFLSDTQYF
TRBJ2-1 | TRBV27 | NA | NA | TGTGCCAGCAGTTCGGGGGTAGGGTCCTACAATGAGCAGTTCTTC | CASSSGVGSYNEQFF
TRBJ1-1 | TRBV5-1 | NA | NA | TGCGCCAGCAGATGGAATAGGGGCAGTGAAGCTTTCTTT | CASRWNRGSEAFF
TRBJ2-1 | TRBV6-5 | NA | NA | TGTGCCAGCAGTTACGATGACGCTAATGAGCAGTTCTTC | CASSYDDANEQFF
TRBJ2-1 | TRBV11-1 | TRBD2 | NA | TGTGCCAGCAGCTTGATGTTTGGACTAGCGGAGTACAATGAGCAGTTCTTC | CASSLMFGLAEYNEQFF
TRBJ2-5 | TRBV5-1 | NA | NA | TGCGCCAGCAGCTCCCAGCCCGGGGTGGATGGGGAGACCCAGTACTTC | CASSSQPGVDGETQYF
TRBJ2-1 | TRBV9 | NA | NA | TGTGCCAGCAGCGAGTACTTTAGCTCCTACAATGAGCAGTTCTTC | CASSEYFSSYNEQFF
TRBJ2-6 | TRBV27 | NA | NA | TGTGCCAGCAGTACCCCAAGAGGGTCTGGGGCCAACGTCCTGACTTTC | CASSTPRGSGANVLTF
TRBJ1-2 | TRBV2 | NA | NA | TGTGCCAGCAGCCCCCTGGACCGCTATGGCTACACCTTC | CASSPLDRYGYTF
TRBJ2-5 | TRBV6-5 | TRBD1 | NA | TGTGCCAGCAGTTACTCTCAGGGGGCCTGGGAGACCCAGTACTTC | CASSYSQGAWETQYF
TRBJ2-2 | TRBV7-7 | NA | NA | TGTGCTAGCGGCCCGGCGAACACCGGGGAGCTGTTTTTT | CASGPANTGELFF
TRBJ2-7 | TRBV6-5 | TRBD2 | NA | TGTGCCAGCAGTTACCTAGCGGGAGGAGAAAACTACGAGCAGTACTTC | CASSYLAGGENYEQYF
TRBJ2-1 | TRBV4-3 | NA | NA | TGCGCCAGCAGCCAAGGTGGGCCAACCTCCTACAATGAGCAGTTCTTC | CASSQGGPTSYNEQFF
TRBJ2-7 | TRBV7-9 | NA | NA | TGTGCCAGCAGCACCGACAGCTACGAGCAGTACTTC | CASSTDSYEQYF
TRBJ1-1 | TRBV29-1 | NA | NA | TGCAGCGTTGTGGGGCAGGGTATGAACACTGAAGCTTTCTTT | CSVVGQGMNTEAFF
TRBJ2-3 | TRBV9 | NA | NA | TGTGCCAGCAGCGTAGGAAAGGGGAGGGATACGCAGTATTTT | CASSVGKGRDTQYF
TRBJ2-7 | TRBV11-1 | NA | NA | TGTGCCAGCAGCCTGGGAGGGGACAGCTCCTACGAGCAGTACTTC | CASSLGGDSSYEQYF
TRBJ2-7 | TRBV19 | TRBD1 | NA | TGTGCCAGTAGTAGCGGGACAGGGGCCTACGAGCAGTACTTC | CASSSGTGAYEQYF